The next 11 T cell receptor beta chains were all read from a single sample in a study of cytomegalovirus exposure and HLA in healthy donors. 60 Vbeta and 13 Jbeta primers were used in PCR. Sequenced by immunoSEQ multiplex PCR; TCRdb stores in-frame clones only, minus some. The repertoire holds tens of thousands of clones, with approximately 78% as singletons. Sequencing was done on a sample of PBMCs. These receptor sequences come from a male donor in good health and CMV-seropositive.

The sample holds a few counts of this clone. The gene calls are TRBV6-1 and TRBJ2-5; TRBD1 agrees at 11 bases. V shed 4 bases and J 11 bases; nucleotides not matched to a gene: 12. Germline CDR1 and CDR2: MNHNS and SASEGT. The CDR3 has 15 residues. The CDR3 DNA follows: TGTGCCAGCAGTGCTGGGACAGGGGGAGCGGGTGGGCAGTACTTC. Its translation is CASSAGTGGAGGQYF.

The gene calls are TRBV7-9 and TRBJ2-3; 8 bases align to TRBD2. V lost 7 bases, J lost 2 bases, and 11 bases stayed unmatched. The CDR3 is made up of 16 amino acids. Germline V gives CDR1 SEHNR, CDR2 FQNEAQ (reference sequence). The chain's CDR3 is CASTLGAGGHTDTQYF. In nucleotides, the CDR3 is TGTGCCAGCACCCTGGGGGCGGGGGGACACACAGATACGCAGTATTTT.

The chain employs TRBV19 and TRBJ2-7, with D unclear. CDR1 and CDR2 from the germline V gene are LNHDA and SQIVND (reference sequence). V was clipped by 0 bases and J by 0 bases, with 15 bases between them. The CDR3 extends over 17 amino acids. CDR3 coding DNA: TGTGCCAGTAGTATAGACAGCAGACAAACGAGCTCCTACGAGCAGTACTTC. This gives the protein CASSIDSRQTSSYEQYF.

V is TRBV28 and J is TRBJ2-3; D is possibly TRBD2 (6 bases). CDR1 is MDHEN and CDR2 is SYDVKM in the germline V gene. V lost 3 bases and J lost 5, with 18 bases in between. This CDR3 is built from 16 residues. The CDR3 sequence is CASSFFGSSAIDTQYF. DNA for the CDR3: TGTGCCAGCAGTTTTTTTGGGTCTAGCGCCATAGATACGCAGTATTTT.

V usage is TRBV13 and J usage is TRBJ2-3; weak D call: TRBD2 (5 bases). In germline, CDR1 is PRHDT, CDR2 FYEKMQ (reference sequence). The CDR3 totals 14 residues. The V end was cut by 2 bases, the J end by 1 base, with 7 bases between. CDR3 protein: CASSLMRGTDTQYF. The CDR3 DNA reads as TGTGCCAGCAGCTTAATGCGGGGCACAGATACGCAGTATTTT.

V gene TRBV28 combines with J gene TRBJ2-1; 7 nucleotides align to TRBD1. The J segment lost 12 bases and the V segment lost 6 bases, leaving 11 bases of the junction unmatched. The CDR3 is made up of 13 amino acids. The germline gives CDR1 MDHEN, CDR2 SYDVKM. CDR3 loop: CASSANRGKGQFF. In DNA form, the CDR3 reads TGTGCCAGCAGCGCAAACAGGGGTAAAGGGCAGTTCTTC.

The chain is built from TRBV7-8 and TRBJ1-5; 9 bases match TRBD1. V trimming: 5 bases; J trimming: 7 bases; junction bases outside the gene matches: 9. The germline CDR1 and CDR2 sequences are SGHVS and FQNEAQ. This CDR3 region has 15 residues. For the CDR3, the DNA is TGTGCCAGCAGCCTTGTCGGGACAGGGAAACAGCCCCAGCATTTT. Its protein is CASSLVGTGKQPQHF.

The genes are TRBV28 and TRBJ1-1; D is unresolved. V was trimmed by 5 bases and J by 0 bases, leaving 19 bases between them. The germline V gene has CDR1 MDHEN and CDR2 SYDVKM. The CDR3 has 17 amino acids. CDR3 region: CASSVLHYRQMNTEAFF. For the CDR3, the DNA is TGTGCCAGCAGTGTACTCCATTACCGCCAAATGAACACTGAAGCTTTCTTT.

The chain links TRBV27 to TRBJ2-6; 8 nucleotides match TRBD1. J gave up 2 bases and V 3 bases, and 3 bases lay outside the gene matches. The CDR3 extends over 16 amino acids. The germline V gene has CDR1 MNHEY and CDR2 SMNVEV (reference sequence). DNA for the CDR3: TGTGCCAGCAGTTTTTCAGGGGGCGCTGGGGCCAACGTCCTGACTTTC. It translates to CASSFSGGAGANVLTF.

The rearrangement links TRBV7-3 to TRBJ2-7; 7 positions match TRBD1. Germline V lookup: CDR1 SGHTA, CDR2 FQGTGA. The CDR3 is 16 amino acids. Unmatched junction bases numbered 8, after V lost 2 bases and J lost 1 base. CDR3 DNA: TGTGCCAGCAGCTTAGGAGACAGGGACAAGTCCTACGAGCAGTACTTC. Encoded protein: CASSLGDRDKSYEQYF.

The rearrangement joins TRBV10-1 to TRBJ2-2; TRBD1 is a possible D gene (5 bases). This CDR3 spans 13 amino acids. Between the trimmed V and J ends, which lost 7 bases and 0 bases, there was a span of 6 bases. Germline values: CDR1 WNHNN, CDR2 SYGVQD (reference sequence). The CDR3 DNA reads TGCGCCAGCATGACAGCGAACACCGGGGAGCTGTTTTTT. Its translation is CASMTANTGELFF.